This T cell receptor (beta chain) derives from a study of T cells in Graves' hyperthyroidism and ophthalmopathy. Study-wide findings and caveats: A model built on 13 V-J features separated ophthalmopathy from stable hyperthyroidism.

In this sample, this clonotype turned up many times. Its matching antigen is unknown. The V gene's germline CDR1 is GTSNPN and CDR2 SVGIG (reference sequence). Deletions cut 0 bases from V and 4 bases from J, with 6 bases between. This CDR3 has 12 amino acids. Researchers took RNA transcripts and amplified the TCR beta CDR3 regions from them. HTBI primers were the set used in a first-round RT-PCR of the TCR CDR3. Via MiXCR, TCRdb re-called the multiplex PCR reads, giving one row per CDR3 protein. The sample records about 300,000 distinct CDR3 sequences, 16% being singletons. The clonotype was recovered from a man aged 30 to 45 with Graves' hyperthyroidism. The source material was blood. V usage is TRBV30 and J usage is TRBJ1-2, with D hard to call. The CDR3: CAWSVRGYGYTF. In DNA, the CDR3 is TGTGCCTGGAGTGTACGTGGCTATGGCTACACCTTC.